The next 27 T cell receptor beta chains were all read from a single sample in a study of blood T cell repertoires in COVID-19. Sequenced by immunoSEQ multiplex PCR; TCRdb stores in-frame clones only, minus some. Of about 270,000 clones in the sample, around 86% were seen once. Sequences were obtained from peripheral blood. These receptors were obtained from a man in his forties with active or convalescent COVID-19.

The chain uses TRBV12-3 or TRBV12-4 and TRBJ2-1; a possible D gene is TRBD1 (6 bases). V was clipped by 3 bases and J by 9 bases, with 12 bases between them. This CDR3 is 13 amino acids long. CDR3 sequence reads: CASSLGASTEQFF. DNA of the CDR3: TGTGCCAGCAGTTTGGGGGCCAGCACTGAGCAGTTCTTC.

This chain links TRBV18 with TRBJ2-7; TRBD2 might be the D (7 bases). Trimming removed 3 bases from V and 2 bases from J, with 17 bases in between. Germline CDR1 is KGHSH and CDR2 is LQKENI. CDR3 size: 16 residues. Here the CDR3 DNA reads TGTGCCAGCTCACCGGGGGGGGGCCCGGGGGCCTACGAGCAGTACTTC. As protein: CASSPGGGPGAYEQYF.

This clone was counted between two and nine times. This rearrangement joins TRBV7-9 to TRBJ1-4, with TRBD1 identical over 8 bases. V lost 5 bases, J lost 3 bases, and 5 bases stayed unmatched. The CDR3 contains 15 residues. Germline-derived CDR1 and CDR2 are SEHNR and FQNEAQ (reference sequence). CDR3 in DNA: TGTGCCAGCAGCCTCAGGGGGCTGGCTAATGAAAAACTGTTTTTT. Encoded protein: CASSLRGLANEKLFF.

V and J are TRBV5-6 and TRBJ2-6; the match to TRBD1 covers 8 bases. V was clipped by 1 base and J by 5 bases; unmatched bases: 8. The CDR3 covers 17 residues. Germline V lookup: CDR1 SGHDT, CDR2 YYEEEE. CDR3 nucleotide sequence: TGTGCCAGCAGCTTGTTGTCGGGACAGGCTTGGGCCAACGTCCTGACTTTC. Its protein is CASSLLSGQAWANVLTF. The whole variable domain, remainder taken from reference TRBV5-6 and TRBJ2-6, is DAGVTQSPTHLIKTRGQQVTLRCSPKSGHDTVSWYQQALGQGPQFIFQYYEEEERQRGNFPDRFSGHQFPNYSSELNVNALLLGDSALYLCASSLLSGQAWANVLTFGAGSRLTVL.

The chain combines TRBV10-1 with TRBJ2-7; a possible D gene is TRBD1 (6 bases). Germline assignment: CDR1 WNHNN and CDR2 SYGVQD (reference sequence). Trimming removed 8 bases from V and 4 bases from J, with 15 bases in between. The CDR3 length is 13 residues. CDR3: CASGRPGQYEQYF. The CDR3 DNA sequence: TGCGCCAGCGGCCGACCGGGACAATACGAGCAGTACTTC.

The J gene is TRBJ2-1, the V gene TRBV18; 11 nucleotides match TRBD2. V lost 3 bases and J lost 3; bases outside the gene matches: 4. The germline CDR1 and CDR2 sequences are KGHSH and LQKENI. The CDR3 is 16 amino acids. Here the CDR3 reads CASSPPGTSGYNEQFF. CDR3 DNA: TGTGCCAGCTCACCTCCCGGGACTAGCGGCTACAATGAGCAGTTCTTC.

The chain employs TRBV24-1 and TRBJ2-2; 7 bases map to TRBD2. This CDR3 spans 16 amino acids. Trimming at V came to 2 bases and at J to 6 bases, leaving 8 bases not matched to a gene. CDR1 and CDR2 from the germline V gene are KGHDR and SFDVKD. The CDR3 sequence is CATSDSLGEGPGELFF. CDR3 in DNA: TGTGCCACCAGTGATTCACTGGGGGAGGGGCCCGGGGAGCTGTTTTTT.

This chain joins TRBV2 and TRBJ1-1; D unresolved. Per germline, CDR1 SNHLY and CDR2 FYNNEI. The CDR3 is 13 amino acids. The V end was cut by 5 bases, the J end by 0 bases, with 7 bases between. The CDR3 is CASSKTLNTEAFF. In nucleotides, the CDR3 is TGTGCCAGCAGTAAGACACTGAACACTGAAGCTTTCTTT.

The rearrangement links TRBV6-1 to TRBJ2-7; 13 nucleotides match TRBD2. After removal of 4 bases from V and 3 bases from J, the junction contained 6 bases not matched to a gene. In germline, CDR1 is MNHNS, CDR2 SASEGT. The CDR3 covers 16 residues. CDR3 coding DNA: TGTGCCAGCAGTGGACTAGCGGGGGGCCTCGTCTACGAGCAGTACTTC. Its protein product is CASSGLAGGLVYEQYF.

The chain recombines TRBV5-1 with TRBJ2-2; TRBD2 might be the D (6 bases). The CDR3 totals 14 residues. Germline assignment: CDR1 SGHRS and CDR2 YFSETQ. The germline V and J ends were trimmed by 6 bases and 0 bases, with 9 bases remaining between them. In DNA form, the CDR3 reads TGCGCCAGCAAGGAGGGACCGAACACCGGGGAGCTGTTTTTT. Protein product: CASKEGPNTGELFF.

The rearrangement joins TRBV9 to TRBJ2-5; the match to TRBD1 covers 8 bases. Germline trimming cut 4 bases from V and 1 base from J; bases unmatched to any gene: 6. The CDR3 loop spans 15 amino acids. Germline V gives CDR1 SGDLS, CDR2 YYNGEE. CDR3 bases: TGTGCCAGCAGCCTCCAGGGGGCGCCCCAAGAGACCCAGTACTTC. Translating gives CASSLQGAPQETQYF.

The rearrangement links TRBV4-1 to TRBJ1-2, with 8 bases identical to TRBD1. This CDR3 contains 16 residues. Germline V gene sequence: CDR1 MGHRA, CDR2 YSYEKL. With 3 bases clipped from V and 8 bases from J, the junction kept 14 bases outside the gene matches. CDR3 loop: CASSQAPGGVVRGYTF. In nucleotides, the CDR3 is TGCGCCAGCAGCCAGGCACCAGGGGGCGTCGTGCGAGGCTACACCTTC.

The CDR3 region is CASSLSSYNSPLHF. Written as DNA, the CDR3 is TGTGCCAGCAGTTTGAGCTCCTATAATTCACCCCTCCACTTT. The chain joins TRBV27 to TRBJ1-6; D not resolved. V lost 3 bases and J lost 0, with 3 bases in between. The V gene's germline CDR1 is MNHEY and CDR2 SMNVEV (reference sequence). This CDR3 has 14 amino acids.

The chain employs TRBV28 and TRBJ1-4; tentative D call: TRBD1 (6 bases). Germline assignment: CDR1 MDHEN and CDR2 SYDVKM. The CDR3 runs to 17 residues. V lost 5 bases and J 2 bases, leaving 18 bases between the germline ends. In DNA, the CDR3 is TGTGCCAGCAGTCCTCTTGTTACAGGGATCACTAATGAAAAACTGTTTTTT. It encodes CASSPLVTGITNEKLFF.

J is TRBJ1-2 and V is TRBV11-2, with TRBD1 matching over 7 bases. The junction had 13 bases not matched to a gene; V was cut back by 3 bases and J by 3 bases. Germline CDR1 reads SGHAT; CDR2 reads FQNNGV. The CDR3 runs 17 residues. The CDR3 region is CASSFSPRTGEYYGYTF. CDR3 DNA: TGTGCCAGCAGCTTTTCGCCGCGGACAGGTGAATACTATGGCTACACCTTC.

This rearrangement joins TRBV5-1 to TRBJ2-1; 7 bases map to TRBD1. CDR3 length equals 16 residues. With 1 base clipped from V and 7 bases from J, the junction kept 11 bases outside the gene matches. Germline V lookup: CDR1 SGHRS, CDR2 YFSETQ. The CDR3 nucleotides are TGCGCCAGCAGCTTGCCCCGGACAGGCCACGCGAATGAGCAGTTCTTC. It specifies CASSLPRTGHANEQFF.

The rearrangement links TRBV12-3 or TRBV12-4 to TRBJ1-4; unclear D gene. This CDR3 contains 11 residues. V dropped 6 bases and J dropped 8 bases, with 7 bases sitting between them. CDR3 in DNA: TGTGCCAGCAGGGTGGGCGAAAAACTGTTTTTT. Amino acid sequence: CASRVGEKLFF.

This clone was picked up a small number of times. This sample includes further DNA sequences coding for the same CDR3. The rearrangement uses TRBV18 and TRBJ1-1; D is ambiguous. Germline assignment: CDR1 KGHSH and CDR2 LQKENI. Between the trimmed V and J ends, which lost 0 bases and 0 bases, there was a span of 5 bases. This CDR3 contains 14 residues. The DNA of the CDR3 is TGTGCCAGCTCACCACCTTCCGTGAACACTGAAGCTTTCTTT. It yields the protein CASSPPSVNTEAFF.

The chain links TRBV7-9 to TRBJ1-1, with D unresolved. The V gene's germline CDR1 is SEHNR and CDR2 FQNEAQ (reference sequence). This CDR3 spans 13 amino acids. V lost 4 bases and J 0 bases, leaving 6 bases between the germline ends. CDR3 sequence reads: CASSSPMNTEAFF. CDR3 nucleotide sequence: TGTGCCAGCAGCTCCCCCATGAACACTGAAGCTTTCTTT.

This chain joins TRBV6-5 and TRBJ1-1, with no clear D. CDR1 and CDR2 (germline): MNHEY, SVGAGI. CDR3 length equals 13 residues. The V gene lost 9 bases and the J gene lost 2 bases, with 13 bases spanning the gap. The CDR3: CASLVELNTEAFF. As DNA, the CDR3 is TGTGCCAGTCTAGTCGAACTTAACACTGAAGCTTTCTTT.

This sequence joins TRBV14 and TRBJ2-2; maybe TRBD1 (5 bases). The CDR3 consists of 13 residues. Germline CDR1 reads SGHDN; CDR2 reads FVKESK. Trimming removed 4 bases from V and 6 bases from J, with 9 bases in between. The DNA for the CDR3 is TGTGCCAGCAGCCGGCAGGGATCCGGGGAGCTGTTTTTT. Translated: CASSRQGSGELFF.

This CDR3 is CASAPPGQGAAEQYF. CDR3 in DNA: TGCGCCAGCGCGCCCCCAGGACAGGGGGCGGCCGAGCAGTACTTC. The J gene is TRBJ2-7, the V gene TRBV5-1; 11 nucleotides agree with TRBD1. CDR1 is SGHRS and CDR2 is YFSETQ in the germline V gene. CDR3 length: 15 amino acids. The ends lost 7 bases at V and 6 bases at J; junction bases unmatched: 12.

This clone was observed once. This chain joins TRBV10-2 and TRBJ1-6, with unresolved D. There are 12 residues in the CDR3. The V gene lost 9 bases and the J gene lost 8 bases, with 11 bases spanning the gap. Per the germline V gene, CDR1 is WSHSY and CDR2 is SAAADI. The CDR3 is CASTIGYSPLHF. The CDR3 bases are TGCGCCAGTACGATCGGGTATTCACCCCTCCACTTT.

To note about this clone: Other DNA variants within this sample encode the same CDR3. The chain couples TRBV30 to TRBJ2-7; 9 bases match TRBD2. The CDR3 is made up of 15 amino acids. The junction had 13 bases not matched to a gene; V was cut back by 5 bases and J by 5 bases. The germline V gene encodes CDR1 GTSNPN and CDR2 SVGIG (reference sequence). As DNA, the CDR3 is TGTGCCTGGCGGGGGGCGGGGGGGCGGGTCGACGAGCAGTACTTC. It yields the protein CAWRGAGGRVDEQYF.

The gene calls are TRBV3-1 (or the pseudogene TRBV3-2) and TRBJ1-1; D is uncertain. With 2 bases removed from V and 11 bases from J, the gap between germline ends came to 9 bases. The germline CDR1 and CDR2 sequences are LGHDT and YNNKEL (reference sequence). The CDR3 is made up of 11 amino acids. The CDR3 coding sequence is TGTGCCAGCAGCCAAAGGAGGAGGGCTTTCTTT. This sequence encodes CASSQRRRAFF.

This chain links TRBV5-1 with TRBJ1-1, with D perhaps TRBD1 (5 bases). The V end lost 0 bases, the J end lost 3 bases, and 12 bases lay between the germline ends. The CDR3 loop spans 15 amino acids. Germline V lookup: CDR1 SGHRS, CDR2 YFSETQ. The CDR3 spells CASSLAQGKYTEAFF. CDR3 nucleotides: TGCGCCAGCAGCTTGGCTCAGGGAAAATACACTGAAGCTTTCTTT. Drawing the rest from reference TRBV5-1 and TRBJ1-1, the complete variable domain is KAGVTQTPRYLIKTRGQQVTLSCSPISGHRSVSWYQQTPGQGLQFLFEYFSETQRNKGNFPGRFSGRQFSNSRSEMNVSTLELGDSALYLCASSLAQGKYTEAFFGQGTRLTVV.

The V and J genes are TRBV7-9 and TRBJ2-7; TRBD1 is a possible D gene (6 bases). Germline V gene sequence: CDR1 SEHNR, CDR2 FQNEAQ (reference sequence). The CDR3 sequence is 13 residues long. The V and J ends lost 4 bases and 3 bases respectively, with 10 bases between them. This CDR3 reads CASSSDRRYEQYF. The CDR3 nucleotides read TGTGCCAGCAGCTCGGACAGACGCTACGAGCAGTACTTC.